Listed below are T cell receptor beta chains from one sample, sequenced in a study of monozygotic twins with inflammatory bowel disease. TCRdb reprocessed the 5' RACE reads, with one entry per CDR3 protein and no DNA. The data include under 200,000 distinct CDR3 sequences; the top ten clones carry roughly 3%. The sample taken for sequencing was blood. These receptors came from a human donor with ulcerative colitis or Crohn's disease, or a healthy co-twin of an affected twin (not recorded which). The CDR3 runs from the conserved cysteine through the conserved F or W. Rows may omit the clone size; those that give it use once, few, many or a size class.

TRBV10-3,TRBJ2-2,.,CAIRRQENTGELFF
TRBV27,TRBJ1-2,.,CASSRDRGQYGYTF
TRBV7-9,TRBJ2-3,.,CASSLAVTGDTDTQYF
TRBV7-2,TRBJ2-5,.,CASSSRTSGGETQYF
TRBV12-3/TRBV12-4,TRBJ2-2,.,CASSLTSGRPVGGELFF
TRBV13,TRBJ1-1,.,CASSHPRTGGDEAFF
TRBV5-1,TRBJ1-5,.,CASSPQGGGPQHF
TRBV6-5,TRBJ2-7,.,CASSYWGQGRDEQYF
TRBV27,TRBJ2-1,.,CASSLSWAGVGYNEQFF
TRBV30,TRBJ1-1,.,CAWSTNTEAFF
TRBV28,TRBJ2-7,.,CASSLASGTSYEQYF
TRBV3-1,TRBJ2-2,.,CASSQGTGPGGAGELFF
TRBV15,TRBJ2-7,.,CATSRQLGDGKNYEQYF
TRBV18,TRBJ2-5,.,CASSLNQGGEETQYF
TRBV5-4,TRBJ1-6,.,CASSLGTTGSPLHF
TRBV10-2,TRBJ2-7,.,CASGTASYEQYF
TRBV5-1,TRBJ2-7,.,CASSLGTSASSYEQYF
TRBV24-1,TRBJ2-1,.,CATSDSSGRGDEQFF
TRBV7-2,TRBJ1-5,.,CASSFRFSNQPQHF
TRBV6-2/TRBV6-3,TRBJ2-2,.,CASSYLRNTGELFF
TRBV3-1,TRBJ2-2,.,CASSQGGGRAGELFF
TRBV29-1,TRBJ1-1,.,CSVDHYQGLNTEAFF
TRBV5-1,TRBJ2-7,.,CASSSRDTAGTRTREQYF
TRBV4-1,TRBJ2-1,.,CASSQAWASGSHNEQFF
TRBV7-2,TRBJ2-3,.,CASSKWALAGITDTQYF
TRBV4-2,TRBJ2-4,.,CASSQDLAGASKNIQYF
TRBV3-1,TRBJ2-7,.,CASSPRQGTYEQYF
TRBV14,TRBJ1-1,.,CASLRGGPRGTEAFF
TRBV7-8,TRBJ1-5,.,CASSLATLDQPQHF
TRBV5-1,TRBJ2-5,medium-sized,CASSLGQNQETQYF
TRBV15,TRBJ2-5,.,CATSPLYGTQETQYF
TRBV20-1,TRBJ2-5,.,CSANWAGGVQETQYF
TRBV4-2,TRBJ2-7,.,CASSPSGASGSYEQYF
TRBV28,TRBJ2-3,.,CASSPLKGGSTDTQYF
TRBV12-3/TRBV12-4,TRBJ1-5,.,CASSATGGSNQPQHF
TRBV6-2/TRBV6-3,TRBJ2-4,.,CASSYSARETKNIQYF
TRBV7-2,TRBJ2-7,.,CASSLRDPTYEQYF
TRBV7-8,TRBJ1-1,.,CASSSRTGEYTEAFF
TRBV6-5,TRBJ2-5,.,CASSYSTRQETQYF
TRBV19,TRBJ2-3,.,CASTPTSDGTDTQYF
TRBV29-1,TRBJ2-3,.,CSAARQGAKDTQYF
TRBV10-3,TRBJ2-5,.,CAISDRGRETQYF